Listed here are 32 T cell receptor beta chains from one sample, sequenced in a study of CD8 T cells in Susac syndrome. A quantity of 0.5 to 1 ug RNA underwent reverse transcription using random hexamers. MiXCR, run by TCRdb on the immunoSEQ multiplex PCR reads, gives a single entry per CDR3 protein. The sample has some 96,000 distinct CDR3 sequences; roughly 96% are singletons. Source material: CD8+ T cells from PBMCs. The source is a human donor with Susac syndrome.

This clonotype showed up just a few times. The V call is TRBV29-1, the J call TRBJ2-1; D uncertain. The V end was cut by 5 bases, the J end by 5 bases, with 10 bases between. The CDR3 contains 12 residues. Germline V lookup: CDR1 SQVTM, CDR2 ANQGSEA. The CDR3 loop reads CSVLPGNNEQFF. The DNA of the CDR3 is TGCAGCGTTCTCCCCGGAAACAATGAGCAGTTCTTC.

This chain connects TRBV29-1 to TRBJ1-5; TRBD1 aligns across 7 bases. The J segment lost 2 bases and the V segment lost 4 bases, leaving 2 bases of the junction unmatched. The CDR3 covers 13 residues. Germline CDR1 is SQVTM and CDR2 is ANQGSEA. The CDR3 region is CSVGGQGNQPQHF. The CDR3 DNA is TGCAGCGTTGGTGGACAGGGCAATCAGCCCCAGCATTTT.

The rearrangement uses TRBV2 and TRBJ2-5; D is unclear. Germline CDR1 SNHLY, CDR2 FYNNEI. This CDR3 has 14 amino acids. V shed 5 bases and J shed 5 bases, with 15 bases lying between them. The DNA of the CDR3 is TGTGCCAGCAGTATATGGACCAGGTCGGAGACCCAGTACTTC. It yields the protein CASSIWTRSETQYF.

The chain recombines TRBV20-1 with TRBJ2-7; 7 bases are a match to TRBD2. Trimming removed 5 bases from V and 0 bases from J; junction bases left unmatched: 4. Germline V gene data show CDR1 as DFQATT and CDR2 as SNEGSKA (reference sequence). The CDR3 contains 13 residues. For the CDR3, the DNA is TGCAGTGCTCTAGCGGACGCCTCCTACGAGCAGTACTTC. The encoded protein is CSALADASYEQYF.

This sequence joins TRBV18 and TRBJ1-2; tentative D call: TRBD1 (5 bases). V was clipped by 3 bases and J by 0 bases, with 8 bases between them. The CDR3 totals 14 residues. The germline gives CDR1 KGHSH, CDR2 LQKENI. The CDR3 nucleotides are TGTGCCAGCTCACCGGGGGGAACTAACTATGGCTACACCTTC. Translation: CASSPGGTNYGYTF. Full variable domain (missing parts from reference TRBV18 and TRBJ1-2): NAGVMQNPRHLVRRRGQEARLRCSPMKGHSHVYWYRQLPEEGLKFMVYLQKENIIDESGMPKERFSAEFPKEGPSILRIQQVVRGDSAAYFCASSPGGTNYGYTFGSGTRLTVV.

This rearrangement joins TRBV7-9 to TRBJ2-1; TRBD2 matches at 11 bases. This CDR3 has 14 residues. Germline values: CDR1 SEHNR, CDR2 FQNEAQ (reference sequence). Losses at the gene ends were 2 bases for V and 9 bases for J; bases not matched to a gene: 3. The CDR3, as DNA: TGTGCCAGCAGCTTAACGGGACTAGCGGTTGAGCAGTTCTTC. This encodes CASSLTGLAVEQFF.

This chain connects TRBV18 to TRBJ1-1, with D uncertain. The V gene lost 3 bases and the J gene lost 6 bases, with 8 bases spanning the gap. The germline CDR1 and CDR2 sequences are KGHSH and LQKENI. The CDR3 totals 12 residues. CDR3 bases: TGTGCCAGCTCACCCGCTGAACCTGAAGCTTTCTTT. It translates to CASSPAEPEAFF.

The rearrangement uses TRBV7-9 and TRBJ2-3; no firm D call. CDR1 and CDR2 from the germline V gene are SEHNR and FQNEAQ (reference sequence). The V end was cut by 0 bases, the J end by 6 bases, with 10 bases between. The CDR3 covers 14 residues. The CDR3 bases are TGTGCCAGCAGCTTAGCGCCGGGCCGCGATACGCAGTATTTT. It translates to CASSLAPGRDTQYF.

The V gene is TRBV4-1, the J gene TRBJ2-4, with 7 nucleotides matching TRBD2. Germline assignment: CDR1 MGHRA and CDR2 YSYEKL. The CDR3 has 16 amino acids. Trimming cost V 1 base and J 0 bases; bases outside gene matches: 3. The CDR3 reads CASSQGGGLAKNIQYF. The CDR3 bases are TGCGCCAGCAGCCAAGGCGGGGGACTAGCCAAAAACATTCAGTACTTC.

The chain carries TRBV5-6 and TRBJ1-2, with 9 nucleotides matching TRBD1. Germline CDR1 SGHDT, CDR2 YYEEEE. Trimming removed 4 bases from V and 8 bases from J; junction bases left unmatched: 12. The CDR3 runs 15 residues. The CDR3 coding sequence is TGTGCCAGCAGCAGAGGGACAGGGCGAGGGGACGGCTACACCTTC. Translated: CASSRGTGRGDGYTF. The full variable domain, rest sourced from reference TRBV5-6 and TRBJ1-2, is DAGVTQSPTHLIKTRGQQVTLRCSPKSGHDTVSWYQQALGQGPQFIFQYYEEEERQRGNFPDRFSGHQFPNYSSELNVNALLLGDSALYLCASSRGTGRGDGYTFGSGTRLTVV.

The chain uses TRBV27 and TRBJ1-4, with D possibly matching TRBD1 (5 bases). The germline CDR1 and CDR2 sequences are MNHEY and SMNVEV (reference sequence). V was clipped by 5 bases and J by 0 bases, with 13 bases between them. CDR3 length: 16 amino acids. In DNA, the CDR3 is TGTGCCAGCAGTCCCCGACAGCTTCCAACTAATGAAAAACTGTTTTTT. This codes for CASSPRQLPTNEKLFF.

The table lists this clonotype with a count of one. V is TRBV12-3 or TRBV12-4 and J is TRBJ2-5; 7 nucleotides align to TRBD1. Trimming at V came to 4 bases and at J to 5 bases, leaving 10 bases not matched to a gene. This CDR3 is built from 15 residues. The CDR3: CASSSQKTGTETQYF. The CDR3 nucleotides read TGTGCCAGCAGTTCACAAAAGACAGGGACGGAGACCCAGTACTTC.

J is TRBJ2-7 and V is TRBV2; D is unclear. V lost 3 bases and J lost 6, with 9 bases in between. This CDR3 spans 12 amino acids. Germline V gene data show CDR1 as SNHLY and CDR2 as FYNNEI. CDR3: CASSEPPAEQYF. The CDR3, as DNA: TGTGCCAGCAGTGAGCCCCCGGCCGAGCAGTACTTC.

V gene TRBV25-1 combines with J gene TRBJ2-5, with D unresolved. Trimming stripped 10 bases from V and 5 bases from J, with 11 bases between. The CDR3 spans 11 residues. Germline CDR1 and CDR2: MGHDK and SYGVNS. In nucleotides, the CDR3 is TGTGCCACGGGTGGAGCTGAGACCCAGTACTTC. Translating it yields CATGGAETQYF. Supplemented by reference TRBV25-1 and TRBJ2-5, the full variable domain reads EADIYQTPRYLVIGTGKKITLECSQTMGHDKMYWYQQDPGMELHLIHYSYGVNSTEKGDLSSESTVSRIRTEHFPLTLESARPSHTSQYLCATGGAETQYFGPGTRLLVL.

This rearrangement joins TRBV7-2 to TRBJ2-5; 10 bases are shared with TRBD2. V lost 4 bases to trimming and J lost 5 bases; unmatched junction nucleotides: 4. The CDR3 loop spans 14 amino acids. Germline assignment: CDR1 SGHTA and CDR2 FQGNSA. CDR3 loop: CASSSQRGGETQYF. The DNA for the CDR3 is TGTGCCAGCAGCTCGCAGCGGGGGGGGGAGACCCAGTACTTC.

This chain uses TRBV25-1 with TRBJ2-6; D is unclear. Germline CDR1 MGHDK, CDR2 SYGVNS. The CDR3 totals 13 residues. V was trimmed by 9 bases and J by 2 bases, leaving 8 bases between them. Here the CDR3 DNA reads TGTGCCAGTCAAGTGACTGGGGCCAACGTCCTGACTTTC. Translation gives CASQVTGANVLTF.

The V gene is TRBV20-1, the J gene TRBJ2-7; possibly TRBD2 for D (6 bases). The CDR3 spans 12 residues. Per the germline V gene, CDR1 is DFQATT and CDR2 is SNEGSKA (reference sequence). Trimming cost V 3 bases and J 0 bases, with 6 bases left between them. The CDR3 loop is CSARTSSYEQYF. The CDR3 bases are TGCAGTGCTAGGACTAGCTCCTACGAGCAGTACTTC.

The chain is built from TRBV29-1 and TRBJ2-7; a weak D match, TRBD1 (5 bases). This CDR3 is 13 amino acids long. Trimming took 0 bases from V and 3 from J, leaving 9 bases between them. Germline-derived CDR1 and CDR2 are SQVTM and ANQGSEA. Written as DNA, the CDR3 is TGCAGCGTTGAAGATGGGGCCCGCTACGAGCAGTACTTC. The encoded protein is CSVEDGARYEQYF.

The V gene is TRBV29-1, the J gene TRBJ2-2; D might be TRBD2 (5 bases). Germline CDR1 is SQVTM and CDR2 is ANQGSEA. Trimming took 5 bases from V and 0 from J, leaving 13 bases between them. The CDR3 extends over 15 amino acids. CDR3 region: CSVLDRDTNTGELFF. CDR3 in DNA: TGCAGCGTTCTAGATCGGGATACGAACACCGGGGAGCTGTTTTTT.

V gene TRBV14 combines with J gene TRBJ2-7; D remains unclear. Germline-derived CDR1 and CDR2 are SGHDN and FVKESK. CDR3 length equals 14 residues. The V end was cut by 4 bases, the J end by 3 bases, with 13 bases between. The CDR3 is CASSLRTQNYEQYF. In nucleotides, the CDR3 is TGTGCCAGCAGCCTCCGAACCCAGAACTACGAGCAGTACTTC.

The J gene is TRBJ2-5, the V gene TRBV11-2; D may correspond to TRBD1 or TRBD2 (5 bases each). The germline V and J ends were trimmed by 5 bases and 4 bases, with 14 bases remaining between them. Germline loops: CDR1 SGHAT, CDR2 FQNNGV. The CDR3 extends over 14 amino acids. CDR3 in amino acids: CASSLSRGVETQYF. The CDR3 nucleotides are TGTGCCAGCAGCCTCTCCCGAGGGGTAGAGACCCAGTACTTC. Drawing the rest from reference TRBV11-2 and TRBJ2-5, the complete variable domain is EAGVAQSPRYKIIEKRQSVAFWCNPISGHATLYWYQQILGQGPKLLIQFQNNGVVDDSQLPKDRFSAERLKGVDSTLKIQPAKLEDSAVYLCASSLSRGVETQYFGPGTRLLVL.

This chain connects TRBV6-5 to TRBJ2-6; D is unresolved. Trimming took 7 bases from V and 0 from J, leaving 4 bases between them. CDR1 is MNHEY, CDR2 SVGAGI, per germline. The CDR3 sequence is 13 residues long. CDR3 protein: CASMDSGANVLTF. In DNA, the CDR3 is TGTGCCAGCATGGACTCTGGGGCCAACGTCCTGACTTTC.

The V and J genes are TRBV12-3 or TRBV12-4 and TRBJ2-5; TRBD1 aligns across 9 bases. V lost 5 bases, J lost 5 bases, and 12 bases stayed unmatched. This CDR3 has 16 amino acids. As DNA, the CDR3 is TGTGCCAGCAGTCCCCGGGCGGGACAGGGACGTGAGACCCAGTACTTC. Its translation: CASSPRAGQGRETQYF.

Here the CDR3 reads CASSGRDPPYEQYF. The CDR3 DNA is TGTGCCAGCAGCGGCCGGGACCCACCCTACGAGCAGTACTTC. The chain recombines TRBV9 with TRBJ2-7; D is tentatively TRBD1 or TRBD2 (5 bases each). Trimming removed 3 bases from V and 2 bases from J, with 12 bases in between. CDR1 and CDR2 from the germline V gene are SGDLS and YYNGEE. There are 14 residues in the CDR3.

J is TRBJ2-7 and V is TRBV9; TRBD1 matches at 10 bases. V shed 4 bases, J shed 0 bases, and the junction held 13 bases outside the gene matches. The CDR3 is 18 amino acids. Germline values: CDR1 SGDLS, CDR2 YYNGEE. The CDR3 DNA sequence: TGTGCCAGCAGCCTTACCGGGACAGGGGACGGGATCTCCTACGAGCAGTACTTC. Amino acids: CASSLTGTGDGISYEQYF.

The rearrangement uses TRBV9 and TRBJ2-7, with D unresolved. CDR1 is SGDLS, CDR2 YYNGEE, per germline. V lost 4 bases, J lost 7 bases, and 15 bases lay in between. This CDR3 is 13 amino acids long. The CDR3 region is CASSPSVGREQYF. The CDR3 DNA sequence: TGTGCCAGCAGCCCTTCGGTGGGTAGAGAGCAGTACTTC.

The chain uses TRBV27 and TRBJ2-7; 7 bases map to TRBD1. Germline assignment: CDR1 MNHEY and CDR2 SMNVEV (reference sequence). The V gene end was trimmed by 5 bases and the J gene end by 6 bases; junction bases not matched to a gene: 10. The CDR3 covers 14 residues. This chain's CDR3 is CASSEDREHSEQYF. The CDR3, as DNA: TGTGCCAGCAGTGAAGACAGGGAGCATAGCGAGCAGTACTTC.

The chain carries TRBV29-1 and TRBJ1-2, with D tentatively TRBD1 (6 bases). Germline V CDR1 and CDR2: SQVTM, ANQGSEA. Trimming left V 5 bases short and J 1 base short, with 14 bases between. CDR3 length: 14 amino acids. The CDR3 spells CSVPLTGFNYGYTF. CDR3 sequence (DNA): TGCAGCGTTCCTCTTACAGGGTTTAACTATGGCTACACCTTC.

J is TRBJ2-7 and V is TRBV29-1, with D perhaps TRBD1 (5 bases). The CDR3 has 12 amino acids. Trimming took off 7 bases at V and 2 bases at J, with 12 bases between the two ends. Germline V gives CDR1 SQVTM, CDR2 ANQGSEA. CDR3 coding DNA: TGCAGCGCCCGAGACAGCCCCTACGAGCAGTACTTC. Residues: CSARDSPYEQYF.

The chain couples TRBV14 to TRBJ1-2, with D uncertain. V gave up 0 bases and J gave up 5 bases, with 13 bases separating them. The germline V gene has CDR1 SGHDN and CDR2 FVKESK. The CDR3 consists of 15 residues. The CDR3 reads CASSQEAAGLYGYTF. CDR3 DNA sequence: TGTGCCAGCAGCCAAGAAGCGGCAGGCCTATATGGCTACACCTTC.

The chain couples TRBV6-5 to TRBJ2-5; D is unclear. Per germline, CDR1 MNHEY and CDR2 SVGAGI. The CDR3 is made up of 12 amino acids. With 6 bases removed from V and 7 bases from J, the gap between germline ends came to 12 bases. CDR3 sequence: CASSPPDGTQYF. CDR3 nucleotide sequence: TGTGCCAGCAGCCCACCCGACGGGACCCAGTACTTC.

V is TRBV7-9 and J is TRBJ1-2; no definite D call. This CDR3 has 12 residues. V lost 2 bases to trimming and J lost 10 bases, with 11 bases between them. Germline V gene sequence: CDR1 SEHNR, CDR2 FQNEAQ (reference sequence). CDR3 sequence reads: CASSLMDENYTF. In DNA form, the CDR3 reads TGTGCCAGCAGCTTAATGGACGAGAACTACACCTTC.